This T cell receptor (beta chain) is drawn from a study of control samples from healthy donors and cancer patients. Only in-frame clones appear in the TCRdb table, and some are missing; sequencing was by immunoSEQ multiplex PCR. The sample holds roughly 83,000 clones; approximately 82% are singletons and the top ten take approximately 9.8%. This CDR3 comprises 22 residues. Germline V gives CDR1 SGHRS, CDR2 YFSETQ. V shed 0 bases and J 3 bases; nucleotides not matched to a gene: 22. This clone was counted a few times. V usage is TRBV5-1 and J usage is TRBJ2-3; TRBD2 matches 10 bases. The sample consisted of blood. The clonotype originates from a woman aged 55-75 years in good health. The CDR3 spells CASSLGREVLQRGGRWTDTQYF. In DNA, the CDR3 is TGCGCCAGCAGCTTGGGCCGTGAGGTCCTCCAGCGGGGGGGCCGTTGGACAGATACGCAGTATTTT.